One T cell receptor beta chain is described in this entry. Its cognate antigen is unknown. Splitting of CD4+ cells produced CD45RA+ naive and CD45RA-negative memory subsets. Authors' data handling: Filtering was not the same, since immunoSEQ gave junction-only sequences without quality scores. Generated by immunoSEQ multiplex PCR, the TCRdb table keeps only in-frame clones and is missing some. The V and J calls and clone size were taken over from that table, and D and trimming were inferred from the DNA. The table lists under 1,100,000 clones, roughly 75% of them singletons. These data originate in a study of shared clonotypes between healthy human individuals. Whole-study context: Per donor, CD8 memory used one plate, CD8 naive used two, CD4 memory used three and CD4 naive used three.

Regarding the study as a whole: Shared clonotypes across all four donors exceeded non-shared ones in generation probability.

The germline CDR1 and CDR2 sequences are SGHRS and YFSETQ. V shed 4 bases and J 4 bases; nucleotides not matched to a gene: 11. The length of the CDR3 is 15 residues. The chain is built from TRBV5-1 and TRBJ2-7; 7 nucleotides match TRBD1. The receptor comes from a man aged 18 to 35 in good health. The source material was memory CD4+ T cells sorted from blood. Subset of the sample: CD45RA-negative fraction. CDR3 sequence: CASSAETGQKYEQYF. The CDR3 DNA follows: TGCGCCAGCAGCGCGGAAACGGGACAGAAGTACGAGCAGTACTTC.